This TCR beta chain was captured by sequencing in a study of blood T cells in healthy people across ages. Looking at the study overall: About one barcoded beta molecule per two T cells came from capture by template switching. Study results and caveats: What prevented conclusive comparison of naive and antigen-experienced cells was that PBMCs were unsorted. Long-lived donors had more naive CD4+ cells and higher diversity than aged donors.

Combining a sample-barcoded 5' primer with a J-beta primer mix, a second PCR ran for roughly 7 to 12 cycles. A single record per CDR3 protein comes from TCRdb applying MiXCR to the 5' RACE reads. The table lists around 650,000 distinct CDR3 sequences, around 41% of them singletons. Of note for this clonotype: Its antigen is unidentified.

The V and J ends lost 5 bases and 1 base, in that order; junction bases with no gene match: 7. This CDR3 has 16 amino acids. Germline CDR1 is SSHAT and CDR2 is FNYEAQ (reference sequence). Sequencing was done on a sample of blood. The chain employs TRBV7-7 and TRBJ2-2, with 7 bases that match TRBD1. The TCR was taken from a man aged 80 or over in good health. The CDR3 sequence is CASSPPTGWNTGELFF. CDR3 DNA sequence: TGTGCCAGCAGCCCCCCGACAGGGTGGAACACCGGGGAGCTGTTTTTT. Full variable domain (rest looked up from reference TRBV7-7 and TRBJ2-2): GAGVSQSPRYKVTKRGQDVTLRCDPISSHATLYWYQQALGQGPEFLTYFNYEAQPDKSGLPSDRFSAERPEGSISTLTIQRTEQRDSAMYRCASSPPTGWNTGELFFGEGSRLTVL.